The T cell receptor beta chain described here comes from a study of response to subunit inactivated influenza vaccine. With respect to this clonotype: Its cognate antigen is unknown.

Trimming removed 4 bases at V and 1 base at J, with 14 bases between. The CDR3 covers 15 residues. Germline V gene data show CDR1 as SGHRS and CDR2 as YFSETQ. One entry per CDR3 protein, called by TCRdb with MiXCR from the RT-PCR reads. Of roughly 780,000 distinct CDR3 sequences listed, about 18% are singletons. Study-wide points: The authors proposed limited new T cell recruitment per seasonal influenza vaccination.

The source is a man between 45 and 60 years old who received an inactivated influenza vaccine. The V call is TRBV5-1, the J call TRBJ1-1, with D tentatively TRBD1 (6 bases). The specimen was PBMCs from blood, collected 5 days after vaccination. CDR3 in DNA: TGCGCCAGCAGCCCGGTGGGAGGGGGGAACACTGAAGCTTTCTTT. Amino acids: CASSPVGGGNTEAFF.